A selection of T cell receptor beta chains follows, all from one sample in a study of T cell repertoires in cytomegalovirus infection. TCRdb itself ran the reads through MiXCR, one entry per CDR3 protein. The sample holds 500,000 or so distinct CDR3 sequences, 16% seen once. Sequencing was carried out using CD8+ T cells from PBMCs. The receptors shown here come from a human donor in good health (CMV status not recorded). Some clones in this sample may be carry-over from other donors' samples. Each CDR3 is given with its conserved first and last residue. A D gene is named only where the DNA matches it firmly. Clone sizes are given selectively: once, few, many, or a class where the clone is expanded.

CDR3nt,CDR3aa,abundance,d_gene,v_gene,len,j_gene
TGTGCCAGTAGTATAGGGCTCAACAATGAGCAGTTCTTC,CASSIGLNNEQFF,-,-,TRBV19,13,TRBJ2-1
TGTGCCAGCAGTCCCCCGGGACTAGCGGGAGTGAATGAGCAGTTCTTC,CASSPPGLAGVNEQFF,many,TRBD2,TRBV28,16,TRBJ2-1
TGTGCCAGCACCGGAAGGGCTCATGGCTACACCTTC,CASTGRAHGYTF,many,-,TRBV2,12,TRBJ1-2
TGCGCCAGCAGCCAAACCGACAGCTCCTACGAGCAGTACTTC,CASSQTDSSYEQYF,-,-,TRBV4-1,14,TRBJ2-7
TGTGCCAGCAATCAACGGATTGATGAAAAACTGTTTTTT,CASNQRIDEKLFF,many,-,TRBV7-9,13,TRBJ1-4
TGTGCCAGCAGCCAAGTCGGCCGCAGGTGGAACACTGAAGCTTTCTTT,CASSQVGRRWNTEAFF,many,-,TRBV14,16,TRBJ1-1
TGTGCCAGCAGCCGCACACTAGCGGGGGGTTTGAACGAGCAGTTCTTC,CASSRTLAGGLNEQFF,few,TRBD2,TRBV4-2,16,TRBJ2-1
TGTGCCAGCAGCTTTTCTGAAGGCGGCTACGAGCAGTACTTC,CASSFSEGGYEQYF,-,-,TRBV7-9,14,TRBJ2-7
TGTGCCAGCAGCCGAGTTGGAGGGGCGAACACTGAAGCTTTCTTT,CASSRVGGANTEAFF,-,-,TRBV5-6,15,TRBJ1-1
TGTGCCAGTATGAGTCCCAGATTCTCGACGCTCTATGGCTACACCTTC,CASMSPRFSTLYGYTF,many,-,TRBV19,16,TRBJ1-2
TGTGCCAGCGGGACTAGCGGCAGCACAGATACGCAGTATTTT,CASGTSGSTDTQYF,many,TRBD2,TRBV7-8,14,TRBJ2-3
TGTGCCAGCATCCCTAGCGGCCAAGAGACCCAGTACTTC,CASIPSGQETQYF,few,TRBD2,TRBV6-2/TRBV6-3,13,TRBJ2-5
TGCAGTGCTAGAGGACCGATTGACAGGAGCTACAATGAGCAGTTCTTC,CSARGPIDRSYNEQFF,many,-,TRBV20-1,16,TRBJ2-1
TGTGCCAGCAGTTACGCGGGGAGAGGCACAGATACGCAGTATTTT,CASSYAGRGTDTQYF,many,-,TRBV6-5,15,TRBJ2-3
TGTGCCAGCAGCTTAGCGGTTGGTCCCTACAATGAGCAGTTCTTC,CASSLAVGPYNEQFF,many,-,TRBV7-9,15,TRBJ2-1
TGTGCCAGCAGTGTGGTGGGGGCGACTGAAGCTTTCTTT,CASSVVGATEAFF,many,-,TRBV25-1,13,TRBJ1-1
TGCGCCAGCAGCCCCTTGGAGGGATCCACTGAAGCTTTCTTT,CASSPLEGSTEAFF,-,-,TRBV4-1,14,TRBJ1-1
TGTGCCAGCAGCTTAGGGGACAGGGGTGGAGAAAAACTGTTTTTT,CASSLGDRGGEKLFF,many,TRBD1,TRBV7-8,15,TRBJ1-4
TGTGCTAGCAGCTCGGGACAGGGGGGGTACGAGCAGTACTTC,CASSSGQGGYEQYF,many,TRBD1,TRBV7-7,14,TRBJ2-7
TGTGCCAGCAGTCCCCCGGGACTAGCGGGCCTCATCGAGCAGTACTTC,CASSPPGLAGLIEQYF,many,TRBD2,TRBV6-1,16,TRBJ2-7
TGTGCCAGCAGTTTATTAGGTAACGGACAGCCCCAGCATTTT,CASSLLGNGQPQHF,few,-,TRBV27,14,TRBJ1-5
TGTGCCATCAGTGGGAACACTGAAGCTTTCTTT,CAISGNTEAFF,many,-,TRBV10-3,11,TRBJ1-1
TGTGCCAGCAGCCCCGACAAGAACACTGAAGCTTTCTTT,CASSPDKNTEAFF,-,-,TRBV4-2,13,TRBJ1-1